The clone carrying this T cell receptor (beta chain) has a handful of counts. Its antigen is as yet unknown. The data originate from a study of identical twins. General observations from the study: These conclusions were based on statistical analysis (cross-sectional, not following the same donors). For cord blood, abundant beta clonotypes had fewer insertions, unlike memory repertoires, which showed none.

The CDR3 is 14 residues long. Per the germline V gene, CDR1 is SQVTM and CDR2 is ANQGSEA. V lost 6 bases and J 1 base, leaving 15 bases between the germline ends. One entry per CDR3 protein, called by TCRdb with MiXCR from the 5' RACE reads. Of about 240,000 distinct CDR3 sequences in the sample, approximately 8% are singletons; the top ten hold around 5.4%. All donors were healthy, and all were Caucasian. These data also formed part of another study, on yellow fever vaccine responses in identical twins. That paper states: Reportedly, the T cell response mounted by twins to vaccine seemed partly convergent, partly personalized.

The TCR sequence derives from a young woman in good health. Input material: CD8+ T cells sorted from blood. The gene calls are TRBV29-1 and TRBJ1-1; D not resolved. CDR3 in DNA: TGCAGCGTACCAAGCCGCACCACGAACACTGAAGCTTTCTTT. This encodes CSVPSRTTNTEAFF.